The source of this T cell receptor (beta chain) is a study of T cells in Graves' hyperthyroidism and ophthalmopathy. Uncontrolled infection, other autoimmune disease, pregnancy or lactation excluded patients. The investigators amplified TCR beta CDR3 regions from RNA transcripts. First-round RT-PCR targeting the TCR CDR3 was performed with the HTBI primer set. Using its own MiXCR run on the multiplex PCR reads, TCRdb lists one record per CDR3 protein. The table records more than 500,000 distinct CDR3 sequences, 35% to 50% of them present only once. Trimming pared 4 bases from V and 2 bases from J, leaving 17 bases between. CDR3 length equals 16 residues. Germline CDR1 reads LNHDA; CDR2 reads SQIVND (reference sequence). This clonotype was seen many times. Its antigen is currently unknown. Study-level points and caveats: Researchers found most expanded thyroid clonotypes above 0.001 in blood as well. Model-based prediction identified ophthalmopathy a median about 6 months prior to its onset. From stable hyperthyroidism, ophthalmopathy was separated by a 13 V-J model.

The V and J genes are TRBV19 and TRBJ2-5; D is perhaps TRBD2 (7 bases). The specimen was peripheral blood or thyroid tissue (not recorded which). This TCR came from an adult woman with Graves' disease, either hyperthyroidism or ophthalmopathy (not recorded which). For the CDR3, the DNA is TGTGCCAGTAGTACCGGCGGGGGCGGTTATCAAGAGACCCAGTACTTC. It translates to CASSTGGGGYQETQYF.